This is a list of T cell receptor beta chains from one sample in a study of naive and memory T cell subsets. TCRdb reprocessed the UMI-ligation and nested PCR reads with MiXCR, giving one entry per CDR3 protein. The sample comprises approximately 140,000 distinct CDR3 sequences, over 15% of which are singletons, and approximately 0.15% rests with the top ten. The sample consisted of naive CD4+ T cells from blood. Receptor source: a human donor in good health. CDR3s include the opening cysteine and the closing phenylalanine or tryptophan. D genes are given only for firm matches. Clone size is given for some rows only: seen once, a few or many times, or a class if the clone is expanded.

-	TRBV5-4	TRBJ1-4	TRBD1	TGTGCCAGCAGCTTGGCAGGGGGTACACTGGGCGAAAAACTGTTTTTT	CASSLAGGTLGEKLFF
few	TRBV14	TRBJ2-1	-	TGTGCCAGCAGTCTTATCAGGGTGAGCTCCTACAATGAGCAGTTCTTC	CASSLIRVSSYNEQFF
-	TRBV24-1	TRBJ2-6	-	TGTGCCACCAGTGATCCCCAAGGTTCTGGGGCCAACGTCCTGACTTTC	CATSDPQGSGANVLTF
-	TRBV7-8	TRBJ2-1	-	TGTGCCAGCAGCTTAGGTTCGTCCGGTAACAATGAGCAGTTCTTC	CASSLGSSGNNEQFF
few	TRBV15	TRBJ1-2	TRBD1	TGTGCCACCAGCAGAGGGCAGGGGGCGGGCACCACCTATGGCTACACCTTC	CATSRGQGAGTTYGYTF
-	TRBV6-6	TRBJ2-3	TRBD2	TGTGCCAGCAGTTACTCGGGACTAACCCCAGATACGCAGTATTTT	CASSYSGLTPDTQYF
-	TRBV10-1	TRBJ2-3	-	TGCGCCAGCAGTGGTCTCCTCGATACGCAGTATTTT	CASSGLLDTQYF
few	TRBV6-6	TRBJ1-1	-	TGTGCCAGCAGTCTACCGGGATTGAACACTGAAGCTTTCTTT	CASSLPGLNTEAFF
few	TRBV7-3	TRBJ2-1	-	TGTGCCAGCAGCTTAACTGGGGACAATGAGCAGTTCTTC	CASSLTGDNEQFF
few	TRBV30	TRBJ2-3	-	TGTGCCTGCTCACCGGGGGGCGCAGTAGATACGCAGTATTTT	CACSPGGAVDTQYF